The source of this TCR beta chain is a study of shared clonotypes between healthy human individuals. Overall study context: Three plates were used per donor for CD4 naive, three for CD4 memory, two for CD8 naive and one for CD8 memory. Overall study findings and caveats: Clonotype sharing among donors was expected to depend on sequencing depth. Several donors held around 5% of naive CD4 clonotypes in common.

As regards this clone: The antigen is unknown.

The CDR3 is 13 residues long. Per germline, CDR1 MNHEY and CDR2 SVGAGI. Between the trimmed V and J ends, which lost 6 bases and 5 bases, there was a span of 13 bases. The protocol was immunoSEQ multiplex PCR, while the TCRdb copy is restricted to in-frame clones and leaves out a portion. The table lists about 1.5 million clones, 95% to 99% of them singletons. The chain employs TRBV6-5 and TRBJ1-1; D remains unclear. This receptor was taken from a man under 40 in good health. Sequenced input: naive CD4+ T cells sorted from blood. Subset given: CD45RA+ positively selected. CDR3: CASSVTFGTEAFF. CDR3 coding DNA: TGTGCCAGCAGCGTTACGTTTGGGACTGAAGCTTTCTTT.